These T cell receptor beta chains were read from a single sample in a study of cytomegalovirus exposure and HLA in healthy donors. The table came from immunoSEQ multiplex PCR; TCRdb's copy has only in-frame clones and leaves some out. In the table there are a few hundred thousand clones, approximately 84% of which are singletons. What was sequenced was PBMCs. All receptors come from a man aged 18 to 30 in good health and CMV-seropositive. Each CDR3 is given with its conserved first and last residue. D genes are given only for firm matches. Clone size appears in some rows only: once, few, many, or a class for an expanded clone.

TRBD1 . TRBJ1-2 TRBV27 TGTGCCAGCAGCCCACAGGGGAGTCACTATGGCTACACCTTC CASSPQGSHYGYTF
. . TRBJ2-3 TRBV27 TGTGCCAGCAGCCCCCAGTTAGGAGATACGCAGTATTTT CASSPQLGDTQYF
TRBD2 . TRBJ2-3 TRBV5-1 TGCGCCAGCAGCCACTTCGCGGGGGAAACAGATACGCAGTATTTT CASSHFAGETDTQYF
TRBD1 . TRBJ1-5 TRBV4-1 TGCGCCAGCAGCCCACGACATCGACAGGGGGGCAATCAGCCCCAGCATTTT CASSPRHRQGGNQPQHF
. . TRBJ1-1 TRBV11-1 TGTGCCAGCAGCTTCGGCCGGGGGGGAACTGAAGCTTTCTTT CASSFGRGGTEAFF
. . TRBJ2-7 TRBV2 TGTGCCAGCAGTGAAGTGGGTCAGGGGATGGGAGAGCAGTACTTC CASSEVGQGMGEQYF
. once TRBJ1-5 TRBV6-5 TGTGCCAGCAGTTACTCCGGGGATAGCAATCAGCCCCAGCATTTT CASSYSGDSNQPQHF
. . TRBJ1-2 TRBV19 TGTGCCAGTAGTCAATTAGGGGTGGCAAGCGATGGCTACACCTTC CASSQLGVASDGYTF
. . TRBJ2-5 TRBV29-1 TGCAGCGTTAGGTGGGCTCAGAGGGAGACCCAGTACTTC CSVRWAQRETQYF
TRBD1 . TRBJ1-1 TRBV2 TGTGCCAGCCCCAGTCAGGGGGGCCTGAACACTGAAGCTTTCTTT CASPSQGGLNTEAFF
TRBD1 once TRBJ2-3 TRBV5-1 TGCGCCAGCAGCTTGGTTGGGACAGGGAGCACAGATACGCAGTATTTT CASSLVGTGSTDTQYF
. few TRBJ2-7 TRBV7-9 TGTGCCAGCAGCTCCATCCGGGACGTCTCCTACGAGCAGTACTTC CASSSIRDVSYEQYF
. . TRBJ1-1 TRBV5-6 TGTGCCAGCAGCCCCCCCGGGAACACTGAAGCTTTCTTT CASSPPGNTEAFF
. . TRBJ2-7 TRBV10-1 TGCGCCAGCAGTGGTCGGCAGTCGGGTGACGAGCAGTACTTC CASSGRQSGDEQYF
. . TRBJ1-5 TRBV19 TGTGCCAGTAGTATAGTCCCCGATCAGCCCCAGCATTTT CASSIVPDQPQHF
TRBD2 . TRBJ2-5 TRBV2 TGTGCCAGCACGGGAGGGGTGGAGACCCAGTACTTC CASTGGVETQYF
. . TRBJ2-7 TRBV27 TGTGCCAGCAGTTTAAAGCCCGACAGCTCCTACGAGCAGTACTTC CASSLKPDSSYEQYF
. . TRBJ2-1 TRBV6-1 TGTGCCAGCAGTGAACTGGGCTATGAGCAGTTCTTC CASSELGYEQFF
TRBD2 . TRBJ2-2 TRBV7-8 TGTGCCAGCAGCTTGGGACTAGCGGCGAACACCGGGGAGCTGTTTTTT CASSLGLAANTGELFF
TRBD1 . TRBJ2-1 TRBV25-1 TGTGCCACCGAGGGGACAGGGAGGGGTAATGAGCAGTTCTTC CATEGTGRGNEQFF
TRBD1 . TRBJ1-1 TRBV14 TGTGCCAGCAGCAGAGGGGCAGGGGGGAGCACTGAAGCTTTCTTT CASSRGAGGSTEAFF
. . TRBJ2-3 TRBV5-1 TGCGCCAGCAGCTTGGTTCCGGATAGCACAGATACGCAGTATTTT CASSLVPDSTDTQYF
TRBD1 few TRBJ1-2 TRBV11-2 TGTGCCAGCAGCCTCTCTCGGACAGGGGGATATGGCTACACCTTC CASSLSRTGGYGYTF
TRBD1 . TRBJ1-1 TRBV5-1 TGCGCCAGCAGCTTTGGGGCGGGACAGGGGCGCAACACTGAAGCTTTCTTT CASSFGAGQGRNTEAFF